Included here is one T cell receptor beta chain sequence, with context. Germline loops: CDR1 SGHDT, CDR2 YYEEEE. This CDR3 is 13 amino acids long. Between the trimmed V and J ends, which lost 3 bases and 3 bases, there was a span of 10 bases. The data stem from a study of beta chain features in type 1 diabetes. cDNA synthesis used the whole RNA isolate, giving expressed TCRB sequences. The method was immunoSEQ multiplex PCR; TCRdb's version includes in-frame clones alone and lacks a portion of them. This table holds hundreds of thousands of clones, 30% found once. Material for sequencing was naive CD4+ T cells from blood. The receptor was isolated from a man aged 18 to 30 in good health. The chain couples TRBV5-6 to TRBJ2-7; tentatively, D is TRBD1 (6 bases). CDR3 nucleotide sequence: TGTGCCAGCAGCTGGACAGTGGACTACGAGCAGTACTTC. Protein sequence: CASSWTVDYEQYF.